This is a list of T cell receptor beta chains from one sample in a study of shared clonotypes between healthy human individuals. Method: immunoSEQ multiplex PCR; TCRdb's copy keeps in-frame clones and lacks some. The profile covers some 2 million clones, with roughly 95% appearing a single time and 0.85% to 1.3% taken by the ten largest. What was sequenced was naive CD8+ T cells sorted from blood. The receptors come from a young man in good health. CDR3s include the opening cysteine and the closing phenylalanine or tryptophan. A D gene is named only where the DNA matches it firmly. Part of the rows lack a size; the others show once, few, many or a class for expanded clones.

cdr3_aa	cdr3_nt	v_call	j_call	clone_size	d_call
CASSPGTGFSQPQHF	TGTGCCAGCAGCCCCGGGACAGGGTTCAGTCAGCCCCAGCATTTT	TRBV6-5	TRBJ1-5	-	TRBD1
CASGPGDRGYEQYF	TGTGCCAGCGGCCCAGGGGACAGGGGGTACGAGCAGTACTTC	TRBV27	TRBJ2-7	-	TRBD1
CSVVHSDGGGYF	TGCAGCGTTGTCCATTCTGACGGAGGAGGGTACTTC	TRBV29-1	TRBJ2-4	-	-
CASSILGSNYGYTF	TGTGCCAGTAGTATACTAGGGTCTAACTATGGCTACACCTTC	TRBV19	TRBJ1-2	-	-
CASSLGLGGLYEQYF	TGCGCCAGCAGCTTGGGACTAGGAGGGTTGTACGAGCAGTACTTC	TRBV5-1	TRBJ2-7	once	-
CASSQGVGSNEQFF	TGTGCCAGCAGCCAAGGAGTAGGTAGCAATGAGCAGTTCTTC	TRBV4-2	TRBJ2-1	-	-
CASPQVTGVRRTEAFF	TGCGCCTCCCCCCAAGTGACAGGGGTTAGGAGAACTGAAGCTTTCTTT	TRBV23-1	TRBJ1-1	-	TRBD1
CASSQAYNEKLFF	TGCGCCAGCAGCCAAGCCTATAATGAAAAACTGTTTTTT	TRBV4-3	TRBJ1-4	few	-
CASSEAPSWLAGEPKNIQYF	TGTGCCAGCAGTGAAGCTCCCTCCTGGCTAGCGGGGGAACCCAAAAACATTCAGTACTTC	TRBV6-1	TRBJ2-4	once	TRBD2
CASSQSGQPQHF	TGCGCCAGCAGCCAATCCGGTCAGCCCCAGCATTTT	TRBV4-1	TRBJ1-5	-	-
CASSEKGINQPQHF	TGCGCCAGCAGTGAGAAGGGGATTAATCAGCCCCAGCATTTT	TRBV10-1	TRBJ1-5	-	-
CASSYGPGRISEQYF	TGTGCCAGCAGTTACGGCCCGGGAAGGATTTCCGAGCAGTACTTC	TRBV6-5	TRBJ2-7	-	-
CASSTGAPDRAYEQYF	TGTGCCAGTAGTACGGGAGCACCGGACAGGGCCTACGAGCAGTACTTC	TRBV19	TRBJ2-7	-	TRBD1
CASSGHVLAGTGVYEQYF	TGTGCCAGCAGCGGTCATGTTTTAGCCGGGACAGGGGTTTACGAGCAGTACTTC	TRBV27	TRBJ2-7	-	TRBD1
CASSDSRASATDTQYF	TGTGCCAGCAGTGACTCACGGGCTAGCGCTACGGATACGCAGTATTTT	TRBV2	TRBJ2-3	-	-
CASSLSVSGPPEYF	TGTGCCAGCAGTTTATCGGTGAGCGGCCCCCCGGAGTATTTT	TRBV27	TRBJ2-3	-	-
CASSQAIGVSGQETQYF	TGCGCCAGCAGCCAAGCTATCGGGGTGTCAGGGCAAGAGACCCAGTACTTC	TRBV4-3	TRBJ2-5	-	-
CASSLGMAQETQYF	TGTGCCAGCAGCTTAGGGATGGCCCAAGAGACCCAGTACTTC	TRBV7-9	TRBJ2-5	-	-
CASSSETGEQFF	TGTGCCAGCAGCTCCGAGACAGGAGAGCAGTTCTTC	TRBV7-9	TRBJ2-1	-	-
CASSFKDVSYEQYF	TGTGCCAGCAGCTTCAAGGACGTCTCCTACGAGCAGTACTTC	TRBV7-9	TRBJ2-7	-	-
CASSLGGNPYEQYF	TGTGCCAGCAGCTTAGGGGGGAATCCCTACGAGCAGTACTTC	TRBV7-9	TRBJ2-7	-	-
CAWSEVAGETQYF	TGTGCCTGGAGTGAGGTAGCGGGGGAGACCCAGTACTTC	TRBV30	TRBJ2-5	-	TRBD2
CAISSETRQETQYF	TGTGCCATCAGTTCTGAGACAAGACAAGAGACCCAGTACTTC	TRBV10-3	TRBJ2-5	-	-
CTSSQDQRAIYGYTF	TGCACCAGCAGCCAAGATCAGCGGGCAATTTATGGCTACACCTTC	TRBV1	TRBJ1-2	-	-
CASSLPPEGATEQYF	TGTGCCAGCAGTTTACCCCCGGAAGGTGCGACCGAGCAGTACTTC	TRBV28	TRBJ2-7	-	-
CASSSSEAQYF	TGTGCCAGCAGCTCGAGCGAAGCCCAGTACTTC	TRBV13	TRBJ2-5	-	-
CSVEGQGRGSEQYF	TGCAGCGTAGAGGGACAGGGCAGAGGGAGCGAGCAGTACTTC	TRBV29-1	TRBJ2-7	-	TRBD1
CASSSQTWMPGEQYF	TGTGCCAGCAGTTCCCAAACATGGATGCCGGGGGAGCAGTACTTC	TRBV27	TRBJ2-7	-	-
CASSSGTGGVKDTGELFF	TGTGCTAGCAGCTCGGGGACAGGGGGCGTAAAGGACACCGGGGAGCTGTTTTTT	TRBV7-7	TRBJ2-2	-	TRBD1
CASSQDRGRGYTF	TGTGCCAGCAGCCAAGACAGGGGAAGAGGCTACACCTTC	TRBV11-2	TRBJ1-2	once	TRBD1
CASSYKIAGGQFF	TGTGCCAGCAGTTACAAAATCGCGGGAGGGCAGTTCTTC	TRBV6-5	TRBJ2-1	-	TRBD2
CASSRDSYEQYF	TGTGCCAGCAGCAGGGACTCCTACGAGCAGTACTTC	TRBV2	TRBJ2-7	-	-
CASSQTGTKPEQFF	TGCGCCAGCAGCCAGACCGGGACAAAACCTGAGCAGTTCTTC	TRBV4-1	TRBJ2-1	once	-
CASSESLGPKETQYF	TGCGCCAGCAGTGAATCCTTGGGGCCGAAGGAGACCCAGTACTTC	TRBV10-1	TRBJ2-5	-	-
CAWSVMSGGNQPQHF	TGTGCCTGGAGTGTAATGAGTGGGGGCAATCAGCCCCAGCATTTT	TRBV30	TRBJ1-5	-	-
CASRRGLNTEAFF	TGTGCCAGCAGGAGGGGCCTCAACACTGAAGCTTTCTTT	TRBV6-5	TRBJ1-1	-	-
CASSAGRGGTNEKLFF	TGTGCCAGCAGCGCCGGAAGGGGGGGAACTAATGAAAAACTGTTTTTT	TRBV7-9	TRBJ1-4	-	-
CASRPRGVQPSSGANVLTF	TGTGCCAGCAGGCCACGGGGGGTTCAACCGAGCTCTGGGGCCAACGTCCTGACTTTC	TRBV28	TRBJ2-6	-	TRBD2
CASSPTGGVYNSPLHF	TGTGCCAGCAGCCCGACAGGGGGCGTCTATAATTCACCCCTCCACTTT	TRBV7-9	TRBJ1-6	-	TRBD1
CASRMGLNTEAFF	TGTGCCAGCAGAATGGGACTGAACACTGAAGCTTTCTTT	TRBV2	TRBJ1-1	-	-
CASSEAGQGYEQYF	TGTGCCAGCAGTGAAGCTGGACAGGGCTACGAGCAGTACTTC	TRBV6-1	TRBJ2-7	-	TRBD1
CASSSHWERQGLAGELFF	TGTGCCAGCAGTTCCCATTGGGAGCGACAGGGGCTGGCCGGGGAGCTGTTTTTT	TRBV28	TRBJ2-2	-	TRBD1
CAISPPRGQGEESETQYF	TGTGCCATCAGCCCCCCCCGGGGACAAGGAGAGGAGAGCGAGACCCAGTACTTC	TRBV10-3	TRBJ2-5	-	-
CASSYPSGSPLHF	TGTGCCAGCAGTTACCCCAGTGGTTCACCCCTCCACTTT	TRBV6-5	TRBJ1-6	-	-
CSASEQGTEAFF	TGCAGCGCCAGCGAACAGGGGACTGAAGCTTTCTTT	TRBV29-1	TRBJ1-1	once	TRBD1
CASSQDPTGQGKTEAFF	TGCGCCAGCAGCCAAGACCCTACGGGACAGGGAAAAACTGAAGCTTTCTTT	TRBV4-1	TRBJ1-1	once	TRBD1